This T cell receptor (beta chain) was observed in a study of T cells in women clearing cervical HPV infection. Comments on this clone: The read halts 3 residues ahead of the CDR3 end, with the missing end drawn from the germline J gene.

This CDR3 comprises 14 residues. With 5 bases clipped from V and 3 bases from J, the junction kept 3 bases outside the gene matches. Genomic DNA, averaging approximately 1,100 ng per sample, yielded TCR beta CDR3 via immunoSEQ. Measured with immunoSEQ multiplex PCR; TCRdb has only the in-frame clones, and not every one. This repertoire includes tens of thousands of clones. This receptor was taken from a woman aged 18-70 years with a cervical HPV16 infection that either progressed to CIN3+ or cleared (not recorded which). The sequenced sample consisted of blood buffy coat. The chain uses TRBV12-3 or TRBV12-4 and TRBJ2-1, with 8 bases that match TRBD2. CDR3 DNA (partial): TGTGCCAGCAGTACCGGGACTAGCTACAATGAG. Translated: CASSTGTSYNE. The full-length CDR3 reads as CASSTGTSYNEQFF.